The 26 T cell receptor beta chains reported below all come from one sample, sequenced in a study of cytomegalovirus exposure and HLA in healthy donors. The PCR had 60 Vbeta and 13 Jbeta primers. Clones were read by immunoSEQ multiplex PCR, and TCRdb kept only the in-frame ones, dropping some. The data show 150,000 to 200,000 clones, approximately 80% seen once. The sequenced material came from PBMCs. The receptors stem from a young woman in good health and CMV-seropositive.

This clone has only one observation. V is TRBV7-2 and J is TRBJ2-7; D is perhaps TRBD2 (6 bases). This CDR3 comprises 14 residues. Germline CDR1 SGHTA, CDR2 FQGNSA. V was shortened by 5 bases and J by 3 bases, with 14 bases between the two germline ends. CDR3 in amino acids: CASSPGLVGYEQYF. CDR3 nucleotides: TGTGCCAGCAGCCCGGGACTGGTCGGCTACGAGCAGTACTTC.

The genes are TRBV6-4 and TRBJ1-2; tentative D call: TRBD1 (5 bases). The germline V gene has CDR1 MRHNA and CDR2 SNTAGT. With 4 bases removed from V and 0 bases from J, the gap between germline ends came to 12 bases. This CDR3 region has 15 residues. Here the CDR3 DNA reads TGTGCCAGCAGTGCGTCGACAGACTCTAACTATGGCTACACCTTC. This codes for CASSASTDSNYGYTF.

This chain joins TRBV30 and TRBJ1-6, with D uncertain. V was shortened by 0 bases and J by 10 bases, with 13 bases between the two germline ends. This CDR3 has 14 amino acids. Germline V gene sequence: CDR1 GTSNPN, CDR2 SVGIG (reference sequence). CDR3: CAWSVLSGNSPLHF. The DNA for the CDR3 is TGTGCCTGGAGTGTACTCTCGGGGAACTCACCCCTCCACTTT.

This sequence joins TRBV6-4 and TRBJ1-1, with 8 bases lining up with TRBD1. CDR1 and CDR2 from the germline V gene are MRHNA and SNTAGT. This CDR3 is built from 13 residues. With V trimmed by 2 bases and J by 11 bases, 7 bases remained unmatched. CDR3 amino acids: CASSDDQGARAFF. DNA of the CDR3: TGTGCCAGCAGTGACGATCAGGGGGCACGGGCTTTCTTT.

The table lists this clone with a few counts. V gene TRBV7-2 combines with J gene TRBJ2-5; 8 nucleotides agree with TRBD2. V shed 2 bases, J shed 3 bases, and the junction held 5 bases outside the gene matches. This CDR3 comprises 15 residues. The germline V gene has CDR1 SGHTA and CDR2 FQGNSA. CDR3: CASSLSAGAEETQYF. The CDR3 DNA reads TGTGCCAGCAGCTTATCAGCGGGGGCCGAAGAGACCCAGTACTTC.

This clone was seen only once. The chain couples TRBV5-1 to TRBJ2-7; a weak D match, TRBD2 (5 bases). The CDR3 spans 19 residues. Germline V gene sequence: CDR1 SGHRS, CDR2 YFSETQ. V was clipped by 3 bases and J by 0 bases, with 25 bases between them. DNA for the CDR3: TGCGCCAGCAGCTCCACCACTCGATCCCAGCGGCAAAACTCCTACGAGCAGTACTTC. It yields the protein CASSSTTRSQRQNSYEQYF. Full variable domain (remainder filled in from reference TRBV5-1 and TRBJ2-7): KAGVTQTPRYLIKTRGQQVTLSCSPISGHRSVSWYQQTPGQGLQFLFEYFSETQRNKGNFPGRFSGRQFSNSRSEMNVSTLELGDSALYLCASSSTTRSQRQNSYEQYFGPGTRLTVT.

This chain links TRBV18 with TRBJ2-5, with a tentative D call TRBD2 (7 bases). Germline CDR1 reads KGHSH; CDR2 reads LQKENI. Trimming removed 2 bases at V and 4 bases at J, with 14 bases between. The CDR3 is 15 residues long. The CDR3 region has the DNA TGTGCCAGCTCACCAGTGGGGGGGCCAGGAGAGACCCAGTACTTC. Amino acid sequence: CASSPVGGPGETQYF.

The gene calls are TRBV10-3 and TRBJ2-1, with TRBD2 identical over 12 bases. V lost 0 bases and J lost 4; bases outside the gene matches: 4. Germline V gene sequence: CDR1 ENHRY, CDR2 SYGVKD. The CDR3 contains 17 residues. The CDR3, as DNA: TGTGCCATCAGTGAGTCGACTAGCGGGGGATCTTACAATGAGCAGTTCTTC. It translates to CAISESTSGGSYNEQFF.

The chain recombines TRBV10-3 with TRBJ2-3; TRBD2 might be the D (5 bases). Trimming took 2 bases from V and 6 from J, leaving 21 bases between them. Germline assignment: CDR1 ENHRY and CDR2 SYGVKD. CDR3 length: 17 amino acids. The CDR3 bases are TGTGCCATCAGTGAGGCGCTTATGGGCGGGTCATCGGATACGCAGTATTTT. Amino acid sequence: CAISEALMGGSSDTQYF.

This clone was counted once. This rearrangement joins TRBV5-1 to TRBJ2-5; 7 bases match TRBD2. The CDR3 runs 14 residues. After removal of 4 bases from V and 1 base from J, the junction contained 4 bases not matched to a gene. In germline, CDR1 is SGHRS, CDR2 YFSETQ. DNA for the CDR3: TGCGCCAGCAGCCGCGGGGGAACCCAAGAGACCCAGTACTTC. This codes for CASSRGGTQETQYF.

The chain combines TRBV5-1 with TRBJ2-7, with a weak D call TRBD2 (6 bases). Per the germline V gene, CDR1 is SGHRS and CDR2 is YFSETQ. The CDR3 length is 16 residues. Trimming pared 0 bases from V and 2 bases from J, leaving 15 bases between. The CDR3 spells CASSLGPRDSPYEQYF. Written as DNA, the CDR3 is TGCGCCAGCAGCTTGGGCCCTCGGGACTCGCCCTACGAGCAGTACTTC. Looking up the rest from reference TRBV5-1 and TRBJ2-7 gives the full variable domain: KAGVTQTPRYLIKTRGQQVTLSCSPISGHRSVSWYQQTPGQGLQFLFEYFSETQRNKGNFPGRFSGRQFSNSRSEMNVSTLELGDSALYLCASSLGPRDSPYEQYFGPGTRLTVT.

The chain couples TRBV11-3 to TRBJ1-1; 7 nucleotides agree with TRBD1. Trimming removed 4 bases from V and 5 bases from J; junction bases left unmatched: 10. Germline CDR1 and CDR2: SGHNT and YENEEA. The CDR3 consists of 15 residues. The CDR3 coding sequence is TGTGCCAGCAGCTCCGACCCGACAGGGCGGACTGAAGCTTTCTTT. It translates to CASSSDPTGRTEAFF.

A word on this clone: Other DNA sequences in this specimen translate into the identical CDR3. The CDR3 loop reads CASSLNRGSTDTQYF. In nucleotides, the CDR3 is TGTGCCAGCAGCCTAAACAGGGGAAGCACAGATACGCAGTATTTT. The rearrangement uses TRBV7-3 and TRBJ2-3; TRBD1 matches 7 bases. Germline V gives CDR1 SGHTA, CDR2 FQGTGA. This CDR3 has 15 amino acids. The V gene end was trimmed by 5 bases and the J gene end by 0 bases; junction bases not matched to a gene: 5. The full variable domain, completed using reference TRBV7-3 and TRBJ2-3, is GAGVSQTPSNKVTEKGKYVELRCDPISGHTALYWYRQSLGQGPEFLIYFQGTGAADDSGLPNDRFFAVRPEGSVSTLKIQRTERGDSAVYLCASSLNRGSTDTQYFGPGTRLTVL.

The chain joins TRBV15 to TRBJ1-2; D gene uncertain. The CDR3 spans 15 residues. Germline CDR1 reads LNHNV; CDR2 reads YYDKDF (reference sequence). V shed 0 bases and J shed 0 bases, with 8 bases lying between them. The CDR3 reads CATSRDYIPNYGYTF. CDR3 bases: TGTGCCACCAGCAGAGATTACATTCCTAACTATGGCTACACCTTC.

The rearrangement uses TRBV5-1 and TRBJ1-1; a possible D gene is TRBD1 (5 bases). In germline, CDR1 is SGHRS, CDR2 YFSETQ. This CDR3 is 18 amino acids long. The V and J ends lost 3 bases and 3 bases respectively, with 24 bases between them. In DNA form, the CDR3 reads TGCGCCAGCAGCTCGGCCCGCAATTGGATTGGGGCAGACACTGAAGCTTTCTTT. This encodes CASSSARNWIGADTEAFF.

This clone was seen a few times. The chain is built from TRBV7-6 and TRBJ2-2, with TRBD1 matching 7 bases. Germline CDR1 reads SGHVS; CDR2 reads FNYEAQ. This CDR3 is 15 amino acids long. V was clipped by 8 bases and J by 0 bases; unmatched bases: 6. The DNA of the CDR3 is TGTGCCAGCGGGACCGGGACAGCGAACACCGGGGAGCTGTTTTTT. It codes for CASGTGTANTGELFF.

J is TRBJ1-3 and V is TRBV5-1; possibly TRBD1 for D (5 bases). Germline V CDR1 and CDR2: SGHRS, YFSETQ. CDR3 length equals 16 residues. V lost 2 bases to trimming and J lost 0 bases, with 12 bases between them. The CDR3 reads CASSFRTGVSGNTIYF. The CDR3 DNA sequence: TGCGCCAGCAGCTTCAGAACAGGAGTCTCTGGAAACACCATATATTTT.

This clone was picked up a small number of times. V and J are TRBV18 and TRBJ2-2, with D unclear. Trimming cost V 4 bases and J 7 bases, with 10 bases left between them. This CDR3 spans 13 amino acids. The germline V gene has CDR1 KGHSH and CDR2 LQKENI. CDR3 DNA sequence: TGTGCCAGCTCACTGGCCTCAGGCGGGGAGCTGTTTTTT. Amino acids: CASSLASGGELFF.

The chain employs TRBV2 and TRBJ1-5; 8 nucleotides agree with TRBD1. The CDR3 contains 14 residues. The germline CDR1 and CDR2 sequences are SNHLY and FYNNEI. Trimming cost V 7 bases and J 3 bases; bases outside gene matches: 5. The CDR3: CASNLDRDNQPQHF. The CDR3 DNA reads TGTGCCAGCAACCTGGACAGGGACAATCAGCCCCAGCATTTT.

This chain links TRBV2 with TRBJ1-6; D gene uncertain. The V and J ends lost 8 bases and 0 bases respectively, with 8 bases between them. This CDR3 comprises 14 residues. Germline-derived CDR1 and CDR2 are SNHLY and FYNNEI. The CDR3 DNA sequence: TGTGCCAGCTCGGGAAGCTCCTATAATTCACCCCTCCACTTT. Residues: CASSGSSYNSPLHF.

This chain uses TRBV4-3 with TRBJ2-1; TRBD1 matches at 9 bases. The germline CDR1 and CDR2 sequences are LGHNA and YSLEER. The CDR3 is 16 residues long. J gave up 3 bases and V 3 bases, and 6 bases lay outside the gene matches. This CDR3 reads CASSHQKDRGYNEQFF. CDR3 in DNA: TGCGCCAGCAGCCACCAAAAGGACAGGGGCTACAATGAGCAGTTCTTC.

This clone is a singleton in its sample. The genes are TRBV5-6 and TRBJ2-5; 11 nucleotides align to TRBD2. Germline-derived CDR1 and CDR2 are SGHDT and YYEEEE. V lost 2 bases and J lost 5; bases outside the gene matches: 11. The CDR3 sequence is 17 residues long. CDR3 in DNA: TGTGCCAGCAGCTTTATGTCTAGCGGGGGGCTCGGGGAGACCCAGTACTTC. Translated, it gives CASSFMSSGGLGETQYF. Together with reference TRBV5-6 and TRBJ2-5, the CDR3 gives the full variable domain: DAGVTQSPTHLIKTRGQQVTLRCSPKSGHDTVSWYQQALGQGPQFIFQYYEEEERQRGNFPDRFSGHQFPNYSSELNVNALLLGDSALYLCASSFMSSGGLGETQYFGPGTRLLVL.

This clone came up a few times. The rearrangement links TRBV10-3 to TRBJ2-3; 11 positions match TRBD2. The germline gives CDR1 ENHRY, CDR2 SYGVKD. The CDR3 contains 18 residues. The V segment lost 0 bases and the J segment 2 bases; nucleotides outside the gene matches: 7. CDR3 region: CAISESASGGPLTDTQYF. CDR3 in DNA: TGTGCCATCAGTGAGTCGGCTAGCGGGGGGCCTCTCACAGATACGCAGTATTTT.

This clone was seen once. The J gene is TRBJ2-1, the V gene TRBV11-3; a possible D gene is TRBD1 (6 bases). In germline, CDR1 is SGHNT, CDR2 YENEEA. The V and J ends lost 4 bases and 10 bases respectively, with 17 bases between them. This CDR3 has 14 amino acids. CDR3 region: CASSSSNQGNEQFF. The CDR3 nucleotides are TGTGCCAGCAGCTCCTCAAATCAGGGGAACGAGCAGTTCTTC. The full variable domain, with the rest looked up from reference TRBV11-3 and TRBJ2-1, is EAGVVQSPRYKIIEKKQPVAFWCNPISGHNTLYWYLQNLGQGPELLIRYENEEAVDDSQLPKDRFSAERLKGVDSTLKIQPAELGDSAVYLCASSSSNQGNEQFFGPGTRLTVL.

The V gene is TRBV6-1, the J gene TRBJ2-5; 10 bases align to TRBD1. The CDR3 sequence is 15 residues long. V lost 10 bases to trimming and J lost 2 bases; unmatched junction nucleotides: 10. Germline CDR1 is MNHNS and CDR2 is SASEGT. CDR3: CATQPGQGVQETQYF. The CDR3 coding sequence is TGTGCCACCCAACCCGGACAGGGGGTACAAGAGACCCAGTACTTC.

This clone was picked up one time. The chain is built from TRBV11-2 and TRBJ2-5; 8 positions agree with TRBD2. The CDR3 is 15 residues long. Per germline, CDR1 SGHAT and CDR2 FQNNGV. V was pared by 5 bases and J by 7 bases, with 12 bases of the junction left unmatched. In DNA, the CDR3 is TGTGCCAGCAGCCCAGGGGCCCCACTAGCGGCGACCCAGTACTTC. It yields the protein CASSPGAPLAATQYF.